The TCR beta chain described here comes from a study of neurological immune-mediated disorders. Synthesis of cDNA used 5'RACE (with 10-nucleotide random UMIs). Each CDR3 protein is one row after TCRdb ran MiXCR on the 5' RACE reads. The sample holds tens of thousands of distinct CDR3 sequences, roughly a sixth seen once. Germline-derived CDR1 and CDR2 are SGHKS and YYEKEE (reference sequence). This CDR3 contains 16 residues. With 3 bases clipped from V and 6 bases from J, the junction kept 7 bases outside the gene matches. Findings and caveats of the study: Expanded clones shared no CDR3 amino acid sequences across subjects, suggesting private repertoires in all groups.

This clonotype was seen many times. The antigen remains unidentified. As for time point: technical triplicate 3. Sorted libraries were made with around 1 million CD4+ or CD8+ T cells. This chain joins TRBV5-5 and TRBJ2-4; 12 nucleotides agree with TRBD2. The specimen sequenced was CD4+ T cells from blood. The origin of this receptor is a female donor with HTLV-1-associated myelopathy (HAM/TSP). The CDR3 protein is CASSSLAGGSRNIQYF. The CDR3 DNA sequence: TGTGCCAGCAGCTCACTAGCGGGAGGTTCGAGAAACATTCAGTACTTC.